Sequencing of this T cell receptor (beta chain) was carried out in a study of blood T cell repertoires in COVID-19. Study-level information: The United States, Italy and Spain supplied acute and convalescent COVID-19 samples. T cells, B-cell-depleted T cells, or PBMCs supplied cDNA or gDNA.

In the original workflow: Reference gene primer amplification gave nucleated cell count estimates. Generated by immunoSEQ multiplex PCR, the TCRdb table keeps only in-frame clones and is missing some. V and J calls and clone size are as listed in that table; D and trimming were resolved from the DNA. Among roughly 230,000 clones listed, roughly nine tenths were seen once. This clone appeared once. The receptor was derived from a woman in her thirties or forties who had recovered from COVID-19. The sample comprised peripheral blood.

In DNA form, the CDR3 reads TGTGCCAGCAGTCCCGCGCAGGTCAATCAGCCCCAGCATTTT. It codes for CASSPAQVNQPQHF. The chain uses TRBV28 and TRBJ1-5; D unresolved. The CDR3 is made up of 14 amino acids. Germline values: CDR1 MDHEN, CDR2 SYDVKM. The V end lost 5 bases, the J end lost 3 bases, and 11 bases lay between the germline ends.